The 23 T cell receptor beta chains in this list originate from one sample, sequenced in a study of blood T cell repertoires in COVID-19 (dated by TCRdb to the early 2020s). Library generation was performed with the immunoSEQ multiplex PCR assay. Entries here come from immuneACCESS through TCRdb and include only in-frame sequences with V and J called. Some clones fail to appear in such tables; in the studies checked, an unresolved V gene covers under half of the shortfall, and the cause of the remainder is unknown. A total of about 180,000 clones appear in this sample, roughly 90% of them only once. 20% of the sample belongs to the ten largest clones. Sequences were obtained from peripheral blood. These receptors all come from a man between 65 and 85 years old with active or convalescent COVID-19.

The rearrangement joins TRBV7-6 to TRBJ1-1; possible D gene TRBD1, 6 bases. This CDR3 has 15 amino acids. CDR1 is SGHVS, CDR2 FNYEAQ, per germline. Trimming stripped 1 base from V and 0 bases from J, with 9 bases between. The CDR3 loop is CASSLGQGMNTEAFF. CDR3 nucleotides: TGTGCCAGCAGCTTAGGGCAGGGGATGAACACTGAAGCTTTCTTT.

DNA for the CDR3: TGTGCCACCAGTGAGGCTAGCGGGGGGTCTTACAATGAGCAGTTCTTC. Protein: CATSEASGGSYNEQFF. The V gene is TRBV24-1, the J gene TRBJ2-1, with 11 bases lining up with TRBD2. There are 16 residues in the CDR3. The junction had 5 bases not matched to a gene; V was cut back by 4 bases and J by 4 bases. Germline CDR1 KGHDR, CDR2 SFDVKD.

CDR3: CASSSTGRNTEAFF. The CDR3 DNA reads as TGTGCCAGCAGCTCGACAGGGAGGAACACTGAAGCTTTCTTT. The gene calls are TRBV6-5 and TRBJ1-1; 7 nucleotides match TRBD1. This CDR3 contains 14 residues. J lost 1 base, V lost 6 bases, and 5 bases had no gene match. The germline CDR1 and CDR2 sequences are MNHEY and SVGAGI.

This clone was seen just once. The chain carries TRBV10-3 and TRBJ1-1, with 9 bases identical to TRBD1. Germline CDR1 reads ENHRY; CDR2 reads SYGVKD. The length of the CDR3 is 14 residues. V lost 6 bases to trimming and J lost 3 bases; unmatched junction nucleotides: 5. The DNA of the CDR3 is TGTGCCATCAGGGTTCGACAGGGGGACACTGAAGCTTTCTTT. It specifies CAIRVRQGDTEAFF.

The CDR3 loop is CASSLSFGNEQYF. CDR3 nucleotides: TGTGCCAGCAGCTTAAGTTTCGGTAACGAGCAGTACTTC. The rearrangement links TRBV7-2 to TRBJ2-7, with D unresolved. Germline V gene data show CDR1 as SGHTA and CDR2 as FQGNSA. This CDR3 region has 13 residues. V lost 2 bases to trimming and J lost 5 bases, with 10 bases between them.

The chain combines TRBV4-3 with TRBJ1-6, with 11 positions matching TRBD1. Germline-derived CDR1 and CDR2 are LGHNA and YSLEER. With V trimmed by 4 bases and J by 10 bases, 3 bases remained unmatched. This CDR3 is 14 amino acids long. The CDR3 nucleotides read TGCGCCAGCAGCCCGGACAGGGGGCGGTCACCCCTCCACTTT. Its translation: CASSPDRGRSPLHF.

This rearrangement joins TRBV9 to TRBJ2-1; the D gene is possibly TRBD1 (5 bases). Germline loops: CDR1 SGDLS, CDR2 YYNGEE. Trimming removed 0 bases at V and 5 bases at J, with 9 bases between. CDR3 length: 14 amino acids. The CDR3 loop reads CASSVGTSNNEQFF. Written as DNA, the CDR3 is TGTGCCAGCAGCGTAGGGACAAGCAACAATGAGCAGTTCTTC. The full variable domain, rest sourced from reference TRBV9 and TRBJ2-1, is DSGVTQTPKHLITATGQRVTLRCSPRSGDLSVYWYQQSLDQGLQFLIQYYNGEERAKGNILERFSAQQFPDLHSELNLSSLELGDSALYFCASSVGTSNNEQFFGPGTRLTVL.

The rearrangement uses TRBV13 and TRBJ1-3; D is ambiguous. CDR3 size: 14 residues. In germline, CDR1 is PRHDT, CDR2 FYEKMQ (reference sequence). The V end lost 2 bases, the J end lost 2 bases, and 7 bases lay between the germline ends. The CDR3 region is CASSLSGAGNTIYF. The CDR3 DNA is TGTGCCAGCAGCTTATCCGGAGCTGGAAACACCATATATTTT. Variable domain in full (rest from reference TRBV13 and TRBJ1-3): AAGVIQSPRHLIKEKRETATLKCYPIPRHDTVYWYQQGPGQDPQFLISFYEKMQSDKGSIPDRFSAQQFSDYHSELNMSSLELGDSALYFCASSLSGAGNTIYFGEGSWLTVV.

V and J are TRBV7-2 and TRBJ2-7, with a tentative D call TRBD1 (5 bases). Germline CDR1 and CDR2: SGHTA and FQGNSA. V lost 4 bases and J lost 5, with 18 bases in between. There are 15 residues in the CDR3. CDR3 sequence (DNA): TGTGCCAGCAGCTCCCAGGGTCTGCGGCAGGACGAGCAGTACTTC. Translating it yields CASSSQGLRQDEQYF.

This clone has more than one count but fewer than ten. The rearrangement uses TRBV11-2 and TRBJ1-4, with unresolved D. Trimming stripped 4 bases from V and 8 bases from J, with 23 bases between. Germline values: CDR1 SGHAT, CDR2 FQNNGV. The CDR3 consists of 17 residues. The CDR3 nucleotides are TGTGCCAGCAGCTCACCCCGCGGACCTACGGAGGAGGAAAAACTGTTTTTT. Its translation: CASSSPRGPTEEEKLFF.

This clone has more than one count but fewer than ten. This sequence joins TRBV19 and TRBJ2-7; tentative D call: TRBD1 (6 bases). This CDR3 region has 13 residues. With 8 bases removed from V and 6 bases from J, the gap between germline ends came to 17 bases. The germline V gene encodes CDR1 LNHDA and CDR2 SQIVND (reference sequence). The CDR3 here is CASSDRSKSEQYF. The CDR3 DNA sequence: TGTGCCAGTTCCGACAGGTCCAAATCCGAGCAGTACTTC.

V gene TRBV7-2 combines with J gene TRBJ1-3; no clear D. Germline lookup yields CDR1 SGHTA and CDR2 FQGNSA. The CDR3 is made up of 14 amino acids. V lost 5 bases to trimming and J lost 0 bases, with 8 bases between them. The CDR3: CASSLELSGNTIYF. DNA for the CDR3: TGTGCCAGCAGCCTCGAGCTCTCTGGAAACACCATATATTTT.

This chain connects TRBV5-4 to TRBJ2-2; D gene uncertain. From germline, CDR1 is SGHNT and CDR2 YYREEE (reference sequence). V shed 4 bases and J shed 8 bases, with 9 bases lying between them. The CDR3 consists of 12 residues. This CDR3 is CASSQDTGELFF. Written as DNA, the CDR3 is TGTGCCAGCAGCCAAGATACTGGGGAGCTGTTTTTT.

This chain joins TRBV2 and TRBJ1-1, with a weak D call TRBD1 (5 bases). Germline V gene data show CDR1 as SNHLY and CDR2 as FYNNEI. The CDR3 has 14 residues. The V end lost 6 bases, the J end lost 4 bases, and 15 bases lay between the germline ends. CDR3 loop: CASRMGGSSTEAFF. The CDR3 DNA is TGTGCCAGCAGGATGGGGGGGTCGAGCACTGAAGCTTTCTTT.

The chain recombines TRBV30 with TRBJ2-3; tentatively, D is TRBD2 (5 bases). V lost 2 bases, J lost 0 bases, and 9 bases lay in between. CDR1 and CDR2 from the germline V gene are GTSNPN and SVGIG (reference sequence). The CDR3 spans 14 residues. The CDR3 sequence: CAWSWRVSTDTQYF. The DNA for the CDR3 is TGTGCCTGGAGTTGGCGGGTGAGCACAGATACGCAGTATTTT. The full variable domain, with the rest looked up from reference TRBV30 and TRBJ2-3, is SQTIHQWPATLVQPVGSPLSLECTVEGTSNPNLYWYRQAAGRGLQLLFYSVGIGQISSEVPQNLSASRPQDRQFILSSKKLLLSDSGFYLCAWSWRVSTDTQYFGPGTRLTVL.

The J gene is TRBJ1-5, the V gene TRBV7-2; D gene ambiguous. The CDR3 runs to 13 residues. Germline values: CDR1 SGHTA, CDR2 FQGNSA. V shed 6 bases and J shed 0 bases, with 6 bases lying between them. Here the CDR3 reads CASRLSSNQPQHF. Written as DNA, the CDR3 is TGTGCCAGCAGATTGAGTAGCAATCAGCCCCAGCATTTT.

The chain couples TRBV28 to TRBJ1-6; TRBD1 matches at 8 bases. The CDR3 contains 16 residues. Trimming cost V 5 bases and J 8 bases; bases outside gene matches: 11. CDR1 is MDHEN, CDR2 SYDVKM, per germline. CDR3 sequence: CASSPRQGIGYSPLHF. The CDR3 DNA follows: TGTGCCAGCAGTCCACGACAGGGGATTGGGTATTCACCCCTCCACTTT.

Here the CDR3 DNA reads TGCAGCTCCTGGACTGAATATGGCTACACCTTC. Its translation: CSSWTEYGYTF. The chain recombines TRBV29-1 with TRBJ1-2, with D uncertain. Germline V gene data show CDR1 as SQVTM and CDR2 as ANQGSEA. This CDR3 comprises 11 residues. Trimming pared 8 bases from V and 5 bases from J, leaving 12 bases between.

The chain couples TRBV7-2 to TRBJ2-1; 8 nucleotides match TRBD2. Per germline, CDR1 SGHTA and CDR2 FQGNSA. The ends lost 5 bases at V and 8 bases at J; junction bases unmatched: 8. The CDR3 spans 14 residues. The CDR3 spells CASSRTSRVYEQFF. The CDR3 nucleotides are TGTGCCAGCAGCCGGACTAGCCGGGTCTATGAGCAGTTCTTC.

The rearrangement joins TRBV14 to TRBJ1-5; D may be TRBD1 (5 bases). This CDR3 comprises 13 residues. Germline CDR1 and CDR2: SGHDN and FVKESK. V lost 4 bases and J lost 5, with 9 bases in between. This CDR3 reads CASSRQGDQPQHF. DNA for the CDR3: TGTGCCAGCAGCCGTCAGGGTGATCAGCCCCAGCATTTT.

J is TRBJ2-2 and V is TRBV28, with TRBD2 matching 12 bases. CDR3 size: 15 residues. Germline trimming cut 3 bases from V and 5 bases from J; bases unmatched to any gene: 1. The germline V gene has CDR1 MDHEN and CDR2 SYDVKM. The CDR3 loop reads CASSFGTSGTGELFF. DNA for the CDR3: TGTGCCAGCAGTTTCGGGACTAGCGGGACCGGGGAGCTGTTTTTT.

This chain uses TRBV27 with TRBJ2-7, with TRBD1 as a possible D gene (7 bases). Looked up from germline, CDR1 is MNHEY and CDR2 is SMNVEV (reference sequence). Trimming left V 6 bases short and J 2 bases short, with 17 bases between. The CDR3 consists of 15 residues. CDR3 region: CASRLKEGQTYEQYF. The CDR3 coding sequence is TGTGCCAGCAGACTTAAGGAGGGACAGACCTACGAGCAGTACTTC.

The gene calls are TRBV5-1 and TRBJ2-1; D perhaps matches TRBD2 (5 bases). Per germline, CDR1 SGHRS and CDR2 YFSETQ. With 2 bases removed from V and 0 bases from J, the gap between germline ends came to 12 bases. The CDR3 runs to 16 residues. CDR3 residues: CASSFGIALSYNEQFF. Written as DNA, the CDR3 is TGCGCCAGCAGCTTTGGGATAGCGCTCTCCTACAATGAGCAGTTCTTC.